These 26 T cell receptor beta chains share one sample of origin, sequenced in a study of shared clonotypes between healthy human individuals. The assay was immunoSEQ multiplex PCR, and TCRdb's table has in-frame clones only and misses some. The sample contains around 1.9 million clones, approximately 94% of which appear only once. Naive CD8 cells comprised CD45RO-negative, CCR7-positively selected cells, excluding terminally differentiated effector memory CD45RA+ cells. The sample taken for sequencing was naive CD8+ T cells from PBMCs. These TCRs come from a man aged 18 to 35 in good health. Some clones in this sample may be carry-over from other donors' samples.

This chain connects TRBV7-8 to TRBJ2-1; 11 nucleotides agree with TRBD1. After removal of 7 bases from V and 7 bases from J, the junction contained 9 bases not matched to a gene. Germline V gene sequence: CDR1 SGHVS, CDR2 FQNEAQ. CDR3 size: 15 residues. In DNA, the CDR3 is TGTGCCAGCAACCCAATCCGGGACAGGGGGAATGAGCAGTTCTTC. This sequence encodes CASNPIRDRGNEQFF.

The chain has TRBV4-1 and TRBJ1-1; D remains unclear. Trimming pared 1 base from V and 1 base from J, leaving 7 bases between. The germline V gene encodes CDR1 MGHRA and CDR2 YSYEKL. This CDR3 region has 14 residues. The CDR3 bases are TGCGCCAGCAGCCAAGCGCGGGAGAACACTGAAGCTTTCTTT. Translation gives CASSQARENTEAFF.

The table lists this clone with a count of one. V and J are TRBV9 and TRBJ1-4, with 7 bases that match TRBD1. The germline V gene has CDR1 SGDLS and CDR2 YYNGEE. V lost 0 bases and J lost 5; bases outside the gene matches: 4. The CDR3 is 15 amino acids. In DNA, the CDR3 is TGTGCCAGCAGCGTAGAGGGGGCCTGGAATGAAAAACTGTTTTTT. The encoded protein is CASSVEGAWNEKLFF.

The chain uses TRBV27 and TRBJ2-3, with 11 positions matching TRBD1. Germline loops: CDR1 MNHEY, CDR2 SMNVEV (reference sequence). The CDR3 sequence is 16 residues long. V was clipped by 5 bases and J by 6 bases; unmatched bases: 10. The CDR3 DNA reads TGTGCCAGCAGTCCAAACCGGGACAGGGGGAAGGATACGCAGTATTTT. It is translated as CASSPNRDRGKDTQYF.

This rearrangement joins TRBV9 to TRBJ1-4; TRBD1 is a possible D gene (6 bases). V was clipped by 0 bases and J by 4 bases, with 10 bases between them. There are 15 residues in the CDR3. Germline CDR1 reads SGDLS; CDR2 reads YYNGEE. The CDR3 loop is CASSVDGQINEKLFF. The DNA of the CDR3 is TGTGCCAGCAGCGTAGACGGACAGATTAATGAAAAACTGTTTTTT.

This chain connects TRBV7-8 to TRBJ2-5; tentatively, D is TRBD2 (6 bases). Germline V gives CDR1 SGHVS, CDR2 FQNEAQ. The CDR3 spans 14 residues. V was pared by 1 base and J by 2 bases, with 8 bases between. In nucleotides, the CDR3 is TGTGCCAGCAGCTTAGGTAGCGGACAAGAGACCCAGTACTTC. Translating it yields CASSLGSGQETQYF.

The V and J genes are TRBV7-9 and TRBJ2-1; 9 nucleotides match TRBD2. V lost 7 bases to trimming and J lost 7 bases; unmatched junction nucleotides: 5. The CDR3 has 13 residues. Germline CDR1 SEHNR, CDR2 FQNEAQ (reference sequence). CDR3 residues: CASTPGLANEQFF. In DNA, the CDR3 is TGTGCCAGCACCCCGGGACTAGCTAATGAGCAGTTCTTC.

The rearrangement joins TRBV4-3 to TRBJ1-4; TRBD1 matches at 7 bases. CDR1 is LGHNA and CDR2 is YSLEER in the germline V gene. The CDR3 has 16 residues. Trimming removed 3 bases from V and 0 bases from J; junction bases left unmatched: 4. The DNA of the CDR3 is TGCGCCAGCAGCCACGACAGGGAAGCAACTAATGAAAAACTGTTTTTT. The encoded protein is CASSHDREATNEKLFF.

The CDR3 loop is CASSVVRSQETQYF. The CDR3 DNA reads as TGTGCCAGCAGTGTCGTTCGGTCCCAAGAGACCCAGTACTTC. This chain joins TRBV28 and TRBJ2-5; D gene unclear. V dropped 5 bases and J dropped 1 base, with 11 bases sitting between them. The CDR3 has 14 residues. The germline V gene encodes CDR1 MDHEN and CDR2 SYDVKM.

The J gene is TRBJ2-5, the V gene TRBV7-9, with a weak D call TRBD2 (5 bases). Trimming removed 4 bases at V and 1 base at J, with 10 bases between. The CDR3 length is 14 residues. CDR1 and CDR2 from the germline V gene are SEHNR and FQNEAQ (reference sequence). CDR3 sequence: CASSSQRPQETQYF. CDR3 in DNA: TGTGCCAGCAGCTCTCAGCGGCCCCAAGAGACCCAGTACTTC.

J is TRBJ2-7 and V is TRBV27; D not resolved. The CDR3 sequence is 14 residues long. Germline-derived CDR1 and CDR2 are MNHEY and SMNVEV (reference sequence). V was cut by 2 bases and J by 5 bases, with 13 bases left in between. This CDR3 is CASSLLPGTDEQYF. Written as DNA, the CDR3 is TGTGCCAGCAGTTTACTCCCAGGAACTGACGAGCAGTACTTC.

The chain employs TRBV10-2 and TRBJ2-2; unclear D gene. CDR1 and CDR2 from the germline V gene are WSHSY and SAAADI. This CDR3 is built from 12 residues. With 6 bases removed from V and 8 bases from J, the gap between germline ends came to 10 bases. The CDR3 coding sequence is TGCGCCAGCAGGTCTTTGGGTGGGGAGCTGTTTTTT. It yields the protein CASRSLGGELFF.

This clone was counted once. The rearrangement links TRBV27 to TRBJ2-7; D might be TRBD1 (6 bases). The CDR3 is 15 amino acids. Germline CDR1 and CDR2: MNHEY and SMNVEV (reference sequence). V lost 5 bases to trimming and J lost 4 bases, with 18 bases between them. The CDR3 sequence: CASSQDRGVFYEQYF. Here the CDR3 DNA reads TGTGCCAGCAGTCAGGACAGAGGGGTCTTTTACGAGCAGTACTTC.

The J gene is TRBJ2-5, the V gene TRBV7-8; the D gene is possibly TRBD1 (6 bases). This CDR3 is 14 amino acids long. V lost 4 bases and J lost 4, with 13 bases in between. Germline V gene data show CDR1 as SGHVS and CDR2 as FQNEAQ. The CDR3 region is CASSYHRERETQYF. DNA of the CDR3: TGTGCCAGCAGCTACCACAGGGAGCGAGAGACCCAGTACTTC.

The V gene is TRBV5-4, the J gene TRBJ2-3, with 8 bases matching TRBD2. V lost 0 bases, J lost 2 bases, and 2 bases stayed unmatched. The length of the CDR3 is 15 residues. Germline lookup yields CDR1 SGHNT and CDR2 YYREEE (reference sequence). The CDR3 region has the DNA TGTGCCAGCAGCTTGGCGGGACTAGTCACAGATACGCAGTATTTT. Its protein product is CASSLAGLVTDTQYF.

The chain carries TRBV13 and TRBJ1-1; maybe TRBD1 (6 bases). Between the trimmed V and J ends, which lost 3 bases and 0 bases, there was a span of 11 bases. In germline, CDR1 is PRHDT, CDR2 FYEKMQ (reference sequence). CDR3 length equals 15 residues. CDR3 DNA: TGTGCCAGCAGCTTTGCCCAGGGGATGAACACTGAAGCTTTCTTT. Encoded protein: CASSFAQGMNTEAFF.

V and J are TRBV7-9 and TRBJ2-1, with D unclear. The germline V gene encodes CDR1 SEHNR and CDR2 FQNEAQ (reference sequence). Trimming cost V 5 bases and J 6 bases, with 11 bases left between them. CDR3 size: 13 residues. The CDR3 nucleotides are TGTGCCAGCAGCCCCGTGGGCCCCAATGAGCAGTTCTTC. This gives the protein CASSPVGPNEQFF.

This clone was counted between two and nine times. The chain couples TRBV19 to TRBJ1-1; tentative D call: TRBD1 (5 bases). The germline V gene has CDR1 LNHDA and CDR2 SQIVND (reference sequence). V lost 3 bases to trimming and J lost 6 bases, with 17 bases between them. The CDR3 sequence is 15 residues long. The CDR3 DNA follows: TGTGCCAGTAGTATCTTCGGGGGTGTAGAACCTGAAGCTTTCTTT. The encoded protein is CASSIFGGVEPEAFF.

V gene TRBV27 combines with J gene TRBJ2-2; the D is unclear. Germline-derived CDR1 and CDR2 are MNHEY and SMNVEV (reference sequence). Trimming shortened V by 7 bases and J by 0 bases, and 12 bases separated the two germline ends. This CDR3 has 15 residues. CDR3 nucleotide sequence: TGTGCCAGCAAGGCGCAGAACGCGAACACCGGGGAGCTGTTTTTT. Translation: CASKAQNANTGELFF.

This clone was seen a handful of times. This chain links TRBV9 with TRBJ1-5; TRBD1 matches 8 bases. Germline values: CDR1 SGDLS, CDR2 YYNGEE. V was clipped by 3 bases and J by 4 bases; unmatched bases: 6. The length of the CDR3 is 15 residues. CDR3: CASSDETGANQPQHF. Here the CDR3 DNA reads TGTGCCAGCAGCGACGAGACAGGGGCTAATCAGCCCCAGCATTTT.

The chain recombines TRBV7-9 with TRBJ1-4, with 9 bases matching TRBD1. After removal of 5 bases from V and 7 bases from J, the junction contained 8 bases not matched to a gene. The CDR3 length is 15 residues. Germline loops: CDR1 SEHNR, CDR2 FQNEAQ (reference sequence). The CDR3 DNA follows: TGTGCCAGCAGCACCCGGACAGGGGCGGGTGAAAAACTGTTTTTT. Protein product: CASSTRTGAGEKLFF. The variable domain in full, with the rest retrieved from reference TRBV7-9 and TRBJ1-4, is DTGVSQNPRHKITKRGQNVTFRCDPISEHNRLYWYRQTLGQGPEFLTYFQNEAQLEKSRLLSDRFSAERPKGSFSTLEIQRTEQGDSAMYLCASSTRTGAGEKLFFGSGTQLSVL.

The chain recombines TRBV7-9 with TRBJ1-2; 9 nucleotides line up with TRBD1. This CDR3 is 15 amino acids long. CDR1 is SEHNR, CDR2 FQNEAQ, per germline (reference sequence). V trimming: 2 bases; J trimming: 6 bases; junction bases outside the gene matches: 7. The CDR3: CASSLTGQGVDGYTF. In nucleotides, the CDR3 is TGTGCCAGCAGCTTAACGGGACAGGGTGTCGATGGCTACACCTTC.

This CDR3 reads CASSLEWHLYGYTF. The CDR3 DNA follows: TGTGCCAGCAGTTTAGAGTGGCACCTCTATGGCTACACCTTC. The chain links TRBV27 to TRBJ1-2, with no clear D. Germline assignment: CDR1 MNHEY and CDR2 SMNVEV (reference sequence). CDR3 length equals 14 residues. V was trimmed by 2 bases and J by 4 bases, leaving 11 bases between them.

The chain joins TRBV9 to TRBJ2-3; weak D call: TRBD1 (6 bases). The germline V gene encodes CDR1 SGDLS and CDR2 YYNGEE. V was shortened by 4 bases and J by 0 bases, with 18 bases between the two germline ends. The CDR3 loop spans 17 amino acids. CDR3 region: CASSPNDRPYSTDTQYF. The CDR3 coding sequence is TGTGCCAGCAGCCCCAACGACAGGCCTTATAGCACAGATACGCAGTATTTT.

The chain employs TRBV19 and TRBJ1-2; 10 bases align to TRBD1. Germline V lookup: CDR1 LNHDA, CDR2 SQIVND (reference sequence). The V gene end was trimmed by 5 bases and the J gene end by 9 bases; junction bases not matched to a gene: 6. The CDR3 length is 13 residues. CDR3 in amino acids: CASSVWDRGSYTF. The CDR3 DNA reads TGTGCCAGTAGTGTTTGGGACAGGGGCAGCTACACCTTC.

A word on this clone: Other DNA sequences from this sample encode an identical CDR3 as well. This rearrangement joins TRBV5-6 to TRBJ1-1; the D is unclear. CDR1 is SGHDT, CDR2 YYEEEE, per germline. V dropped 0 bases and J dropped 2 bases, with 5 bases sitting between them. The CDR3 runs 13 residues. CDR3 bases: TGTGCCAGCAGCTTGGGGGTTAACACTGAAGCTTTCTTT. Residues: CASSLGVNTEAFF.